A selection of T cell receptor beta chains follows, all from one sample in a study of OX40 agonist ivuxolimab in advanced cancers. Libraries were prepared by immunoSEQ multiplex PCR; TCRdb keeps only in-frame clonotypes and omits some of them. The sample holds some 77,000 clones, 92% seen once. The sequencing here drew on CD4+ or CD8+ T cells sorted from blood, taken in a trial of the OX40 agonist ivuxolimab. The receptors shown here come from an adult with an advanced solid tumor such as melanoma, head and neck, liver or kidney cancer. The CDR3 runs from the conserved cysteine through the conserved F or W. The order of the fields is D gene, J gene, clone size, V gene, CDR3 DNA, CDR3 protein. A D gene is named only where the DNA matches it firmly. Only part of the rows carry a size: once, few, many, or a class if the clone is expanded.

.,TRBJ1-5,.,TRBV10-3,TGTGCCATCAGGGCAGGGGATAGCAATCAGCCCCAGCATTTT,CAIRAGDSNQPQHF
TRBD1,TRBJ1-2,.,TRBV29-1,TGCAGCGTTATCCCCGGGACAGGAGCTAACTATGGCTACACCTTC,CSVIPGTGANYGYTF
TRBD2,TRBJ2-3,once,TRBV5-4,TGTGCCTCAGTTAGCGGGGGGGCCGGCACAGATACGCAGTATTTT,CASVSGGAGTDTQYF
.,TRBJ2-7,.,TRBV29-1,TGCAGCGTTGCTTGGACACCTTCCTACGAGCAGTACTTC,CSVAWTPSYEQYF
.,TRBJ2-7,.,TRBV15,TGTGCCACCAGCAGAGGGGCGGCAGGCCGGGGAGAGCAGTACTTC,CATSRGAAGRGEQYF
.,TRBJ1-5,.,TRBV21-1,TGTGCCAGCCGCAACGACAGGTCTGGGGGTTTCAATCAGCCCCAGCATTTT,CASRNDRSGGFNQPQHF
.,TRBJ2-7,.,TRBV5-5,TGTGCCAGCAGCCCCTACTCCTACGAGCAGTACTTC,CASSPYSYEQYF
TRBD1,TRBJ1-2,.,TRBV4-1,TGCGCCAGCAGCCAAGTGGGGACAGGGGCTGGCTACACCTTC,CASSQVGTGAGYTF
.,TRBJ2-7,.,TRBV6-5,TGTGCCAGCAGCCCGGGCCCCTACGAGCAGTACTTC,CASSPGPYEQYF
.,TRBJ2-7,few,TRBV6-1,TGTGCCACAGCGGGTAGGGGGCCGAGCGAGCAGTACTTC,CATAGRGPSEQYF
.,TRBJ2-7,.,TRBV5-1,TGCGCCAGCAGAGTTGGGGACTCACGGGGCTACGAGCAGTACTTC,CASRVGDSRGYEQYF
TRBD1,TRBJ2-7,.,TRBV18,TGTGCCAGCTCACCTACCCTGGGACAGTCTCCTACACCCCTGGGGCAGTACTTC,CASSPTLGQSPTPLGQYF
TRBD1,TRBJ1-2,.,TRBV5-5,TGTGCCAGCAGTTACACATTCGGACAGGGTATTAGCTATGGCTACACCTTC,CASSYTFGQGISYGYTF
.,TRBJ1-5,.,TRBV9,TGTGCCAGCAGCGCTCTCCAAATGGGGCAGCCCCAGCATTTT,CASSALQMGQPQHF
.,TRBJ2-7,.,TRBV5-1,TGCGCCAGCAGCTCCGGGATCTACGAGCAGTACTTC,CASSSGIYEQYF
.,TRBJ1-2,.,TRBV18,TGTGCCAGCTCACCACCCATGGACTATGGCTACACCTTC,CASSPPMDYGYTF
.,TRBJ1-3,.,TRBV18,TGTGCCAGCTCACCCCCCGGGGGAGCCCTAAGCCCTGTCTCTGGAAACACCATATATTTT,CASSPPGGALSPVSGNTIYF
TRBD2,TRBJ2-3,.,TRBV9,TGTGCCAGCAGCGTAGTTCTAGCGGGGGGCGGCACAGATACGCAGTATTTT,CASSVVLAGGGTDTQYF
TRBD1,TRBJ2-2,.,TRBV27,TGTGCCAGCAGTTTATCCCCGACAGGGTTCGGGGAGCTGTTTTTT,CASSLSPTGFGELFF
.,TRBJ2-1,.,TRBV5-1,TGCGCCAGCAGCCCCTTTTATACGGCTGAGTACAATGAGCAGTTCTTC,CASSPFYTAEYNEQFF
.,TRBJ2-1,once,TRBV10-3,TGTGCCATCAGTGAGGCATGGGATGAGCAGTTCTTC,CAISEAWDEQFF
TRBD2,TRBJ2-5,.,TRBV4-1,TGCGCCAGCAGCCAACTGGGACTAGCCCAAGAGACCCAGTACTTC,CASSQLGLAQETQYF
.,TRBJ2-1,.,TRBV4-2,TGTGCCAGCGCAACATCCTGGACAATTTACAATGAGCAGTTCTTC,CASATSWTIYNEQFF
TRBD1,TRBJ1-1,once,TRBV6-5,TGTGCCAGCAGTTACGGACAGGGGGCGAACACTGAAGCTTTCTTT,CASSYGQGANTEAFF
TRBD2,TRBJ2-1,.,TRBV27,TGTGCCAGCAGGTCCGGCGGGGGGCCCTACAATGAGCAGTTCTTC,CASRSGGGPYNEQFF
TRBD2,TRBJ2-7,.,TRBV5-1,TGCGCCAGCAGCTGGAGATCGTTCGGACTAGACGAGCAGTACTTC,CASSWRSFGLDEQYF
.,TRBJ1-3,.,TRBV10-3,TGTGCCATCAGTGAGGGAAACACCATATATTTT,CAISEGNTIYF
.,TRBJ2-2,.,TRBV15,TGTGCCACCAGCGGAACGGACGTAAACACCGGGGAGCTGTTTTTT,CATSGTDVNTGELFF
.,TRBJ2-6,.,TRBV11-2,TGTGCCAGCAGCCCTAACAGTGGCCCAACTGGGGCCAACGTCCTGACTTTC,CASSPNSGPTGANVLTF
.,TRBJ1-2,.,TRBV9,TGTGCCAGCAGCGTAGTTTCTGGCTATCATGGCTACACCTTC,CASSVVSGYHGYTF
TRBD1,TRBJ1-2,.,TRBV11-2,TGTGCCAGCAGCTTATACCAGGGGGCGCCGATCGATGGCTACACCTTC,CASSLYQGAPIDGYTF